A single sample gave rise to the 8 T cell receptor beta chains below, sequenced in a study of identical twins. TCRdb re-called the 5' RACE reads with MiXCR, one entry per CDR3 protein. The profile shows approximately 500,000 distinct CDR3 sequences, 20% to 25% of them singletons. These same data were also listed under a study on T cells expressing NK-cell markers.

The sequencing sample was made of CD4+ T cells sorted from blood. Receptors originate from a woman between 18 and 29 years old in good health.

V is TRBV3-1 and J is TRBJ2-2, with no clear D. CDR1 and CDR2 (germline): LGHDT, YNNKEL (reference sequence). The CDR3 consists of 13 residues. The ends were cut back, 4 bases at V and 7 bases at J, with 10 bases in the middle. The DNA of the CDR3 is TGTGCCAGCAGCCTAGCTGACGGCGGGGAGCTGTTTTTT. Its protein product is CASSLADGGELFF.

This clonotype was observed a few times. The chain has TRBV20-1 and TRBJ2-7, with 11 bases fitting TRBD2. CDR1 is DFQATT, CDR2 SNEGSKA, per germline (reference sequence). The CDR3 extends over 14 amino acids. V lost 5 bases to trimming and J lost 4 bases; unmatched junction nucleotides: 7. The CDR3 spells CSAENLAGGYEQYF. In nucleotides, the CDR3 is TGCAGTGCTGAAAATCTAGCGGGAGGTTACGAGCAGTACTTC.

The chain carries TRBV9 and TRBJ2-1; tentative D call: TRBD2 (5 bases). CDR3 length equals 13 residues. V lost 1 base and J lost 10, with 12 bases in between. CDR1 is SGDLS and CDR2 is YYNGEE in the germline V gene. This chain's CDR3 is CASSVNGMPEQFF. As DNA, the CDR3 is TGTGCCAGCAGCGTAAACGGGATGCCCGAGCAGTTCTTC.

The table lists this clonotype with a count of one. V gene TRBV2 combines with J gene TRBJ2-1, with TRBD2 matching 8 bases. This CDR3 spans 13 amino acids. The germline gives CDR1 SNHLY, CDR2 FYNNEI. The junction had 7 bases not matched to a gene; V was cut back by 3 bases and J by 12 bases. The CDR3 reads CASSDLTSGWQFF. CDR3 coding DNA: TGTGCCAGCAGTGACCTCACTAGCGGATGGCAGTTCTTC.

The chain combines TRBV9 with TRBJ2-7, with D tentatively TRBD1 (6 bases). Trimming shortened V by 1 base and J by 2 bases, and 13 bases separated the two germline ends. This CDR3 spans 15 amino acids. Germline V gives CDR1 SGDLS, CDR2 YYNGEE. The CDR3 nucleotides are TGTGCCAGCAGCGTATCCCAGGGGCGAGCCTACGAGCAGTACTTC. Translating gives CASSVSQGRAYEQYF.

The V gene is TRBV7-8, the J gene TRBJ1-2, with D possibly matching TRBD1 (6 bases). The germline gives CDR1 SGHVS, CDR2 FQNEAQ. CDR3 size: 12 residues. V was shortened by 1 base and J by 9 bases, with 9 bases between the two germline ends. The CDR3 protein is CASSLGGGSYTF. The CDR3 DNA is TGTGCCAGCAGCTTAGGAGGGGGGAGCTACACCTTC.

This clonotype was picked up a small number of times. The rearrangement uses TRBV11-2 and TRBJ2-1; tentative D call: TRBD2 (5 bases). Germline V gene lookup returns CDR1 SGHAT and CDR2 FQNNGV. The CDR3 runs to 15 residues. Trimming stripped 8 bases from V and 7 bases from J, with 21 bases between. DNA of the CDR3: TGTGCCAGCGCGATGTCCTACGGGATAGGGAATGAGCAGTTCTTC. Protein product: CASAMSYGIGNEQFF.

This clonotype has more than one count but fewer than ten. The chain has TRBV9 and TRBJ2-7; 9 bases match TRBD1. This CDR3 is built from 17 residues. Germline V gene sequence: CDR1 SGDLS, CDR2 YYNGEE. V shed 4 bases, J shed 0 bases, and the junction held 11 bases outside the gene matches. The CDR3 spells CASSIHSGTGSSYEQYF. CDR3 coding DNA: TGTGCCAGCAGCATACATTCGGGGACAGGGAGCTCCTACGAGCAGTACTTC.